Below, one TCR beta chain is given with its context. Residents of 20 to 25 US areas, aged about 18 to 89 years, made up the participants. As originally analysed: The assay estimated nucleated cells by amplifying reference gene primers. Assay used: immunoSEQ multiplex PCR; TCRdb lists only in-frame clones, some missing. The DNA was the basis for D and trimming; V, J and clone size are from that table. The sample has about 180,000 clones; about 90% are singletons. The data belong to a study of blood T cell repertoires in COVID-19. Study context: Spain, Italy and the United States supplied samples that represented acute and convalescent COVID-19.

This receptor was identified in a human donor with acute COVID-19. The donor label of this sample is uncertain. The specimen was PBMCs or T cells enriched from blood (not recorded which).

The CDR3 sequence is CASSELASAHTEAFF. CDR3 coding DNA: TGTGCCAGCAGTGAATTGGCCTCTGCCCACACTGAAGCTTTCTTT. The gene calls are TRBV6-1 and TRBJ1-1; D remains ambiguous. CDR1 and CDR2 (germline): MNHNS, SASEGT. This CDR3 is built from 15 residues. V was clipped by 2 bases and J by 3 bases, with 13 bases between them.